This TCR beta chain was found in a study of chemoradiotherapy in HPV16-positive cancers (dated by TCRdb to between 2021 and 2024). Background on the whole study: Candidate HPV-specific T-cell clones and common TCR motifs were defined through functional T-cell assays on cells from a couple of HPV16-positive patients. The study asked whether T-cell immunity to the HPV oncoproteins E6 and E7 changes during chemoradiotherapy and whether this immunity affects survival. Next, the candidate HPV-specific TCRs and motifs were followed in TCR repertoires from around 92 patients with HPV-related cancers.

Library method: the immunoSEQ multiplex PCR assay. Not all clones reach the TCRdb copy of this immuneACCESS table, which keeps in-frame sequences only. Checked studies attribute under half of the gap to unresolved V genes and leave the rest unexplained. This sample gives approximately 5,400 clones in total; about 85% of them show up just once. Under 10% of the sample is taken by the ten largest. Repertoires were sampled repeatedly over the course of chemoradiotherapy, so clonal expansion could be followed in the tumor microenvironment. Paper-wide results and their limitations: Expansion of candidate HPV-specific clones and E7-related TCR motifs was observed in the tumor microenvironment during treatment, whereas no such expansion was observed for non-HPV-specific T cells. The functional definition of HPV-specific T cells came from only a couple of HPV16-positive patients, and the survival association was reported for HPV16-positive patients. In HPV16-positive patients, expansion of HPV-responsive T cells during chemoradiotherapy was associated with improved recurrence-free survival.

On this clone: This clone's antigen is unknown. Base quality data are lacking; no much larger clone is found one base away.

V is cut by 5 bases and J by 5 bases, and the space between the germline ends is 13 bases. The germline V gene supplies CDR1 SGHVS and CDR2 FQNEAQ. Inclusive of the bounding cysteine and phenylalanine, the CDR3 is 14 residues long. Only the CDR3 region is kept as DNA, spanning 42 bases read in frame from base 1. The origin of this receptor is a human donor with HPV-associated anogenital cancer. Sample: tumor tissue, taken from a patient who underwent chemoradiotherapy. The rearrangement combines TRBV7-8 with TRBJ2-1, with TRBD1 tentatively as D gene (5 bases match). In nucleotide form, the sequence is TGTGCCAGCAGCCTAGGGGCGATAAACAATGAGCAGTTCTTC. This encodes CASSLGAINNEQFF.